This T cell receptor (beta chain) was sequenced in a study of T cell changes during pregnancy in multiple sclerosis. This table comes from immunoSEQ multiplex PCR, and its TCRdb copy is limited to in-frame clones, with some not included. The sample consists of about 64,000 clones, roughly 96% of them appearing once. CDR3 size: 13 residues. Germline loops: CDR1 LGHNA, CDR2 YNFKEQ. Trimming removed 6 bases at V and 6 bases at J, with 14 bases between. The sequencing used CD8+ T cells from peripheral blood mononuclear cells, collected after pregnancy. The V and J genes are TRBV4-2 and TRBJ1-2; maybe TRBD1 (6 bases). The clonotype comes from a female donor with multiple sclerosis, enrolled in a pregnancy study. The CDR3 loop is CASSEAGTHGYTF. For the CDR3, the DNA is TGTGCCAGCAGTGAGGCCGGGACACATGGCTACACCTTC.